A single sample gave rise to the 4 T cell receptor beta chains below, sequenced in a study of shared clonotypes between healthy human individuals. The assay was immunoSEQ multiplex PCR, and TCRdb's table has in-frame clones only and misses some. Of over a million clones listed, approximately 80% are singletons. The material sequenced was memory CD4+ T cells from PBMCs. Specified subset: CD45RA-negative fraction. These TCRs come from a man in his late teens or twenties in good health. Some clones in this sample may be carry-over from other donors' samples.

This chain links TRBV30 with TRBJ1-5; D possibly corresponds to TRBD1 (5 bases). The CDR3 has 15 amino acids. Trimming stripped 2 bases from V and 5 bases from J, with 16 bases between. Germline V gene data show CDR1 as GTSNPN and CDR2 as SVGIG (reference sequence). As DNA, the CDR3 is TGTGCCTGGAGTTCGGGGGACGTAGGAGATCAGCCCCAGCATTTT. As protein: CAWSSGDVGDQPQHF.

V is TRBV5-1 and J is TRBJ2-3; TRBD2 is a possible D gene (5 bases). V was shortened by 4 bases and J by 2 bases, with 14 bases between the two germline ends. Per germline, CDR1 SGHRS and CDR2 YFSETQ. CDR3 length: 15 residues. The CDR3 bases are TGCGCCAGCAGCGGCGGGCTCACGATCACAGATACGCAGTATTTT. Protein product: CASSGGLTITDTQYF.

As DNA, the CDR3 is TGTGCCAGCATGAAGGGGGGGAGCTCCTACGAGCAGTACTTC. Translating gives CASMKGGSSYEQYF. V is TRBV28 and J is TRBJ2-7, with a tentative D call TRBD2 (7 bases). V was trimmed by 7 bases and J by 0 bases, leaving 13 bases between them. CDR1 is MDHEN and CDR2 is SYDVKM in the germline V gene. The CDR3 contains 14 residues.

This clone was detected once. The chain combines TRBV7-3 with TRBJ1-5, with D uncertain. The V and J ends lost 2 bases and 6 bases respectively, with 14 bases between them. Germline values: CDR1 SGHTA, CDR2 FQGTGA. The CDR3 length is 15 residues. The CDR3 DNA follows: TGTGCCAGCAGCTTAGGTAACATCGGAAGTCAGCCCCAGCATTTT. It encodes CASSLGNIGSQPQHF. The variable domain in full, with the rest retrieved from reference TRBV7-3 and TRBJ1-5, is GAGVSQTPSNKVTEKGKYVELRCDPISGHTALYWYRQSLGQGPEFLIYFQGTGAADDSGLPNDRFFAVRPEGSVSTLKIQRTERGDSAVYLCASSLGNIGSQPQHFGDGTRLSIL.